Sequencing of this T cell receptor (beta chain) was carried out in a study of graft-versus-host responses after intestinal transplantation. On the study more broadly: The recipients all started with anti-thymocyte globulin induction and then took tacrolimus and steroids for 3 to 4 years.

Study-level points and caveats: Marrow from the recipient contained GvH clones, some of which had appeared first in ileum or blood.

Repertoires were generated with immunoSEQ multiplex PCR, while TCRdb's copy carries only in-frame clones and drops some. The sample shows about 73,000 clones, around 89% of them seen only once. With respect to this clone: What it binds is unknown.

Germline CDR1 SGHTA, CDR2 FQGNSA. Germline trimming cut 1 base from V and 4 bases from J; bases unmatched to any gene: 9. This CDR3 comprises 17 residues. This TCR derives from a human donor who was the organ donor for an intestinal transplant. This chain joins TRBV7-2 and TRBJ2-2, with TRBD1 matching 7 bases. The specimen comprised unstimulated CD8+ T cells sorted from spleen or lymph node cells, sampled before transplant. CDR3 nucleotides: TGTGCCAGCAGCTTAGAGGGGGCAGTCGGTAGCACCGGGGAGCTGTTTTTT. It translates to CASSLEGAVGSTGELFF.